The TCR beta chain described here comes from a study of shared clonotypes between healthy human individuals. V was pared by 4 bases and J by 3 bases, with 5 bases of the junction left unmatched. The germline V gene has CDR1 SEHNR and CDR2 FQNEAQ (reference sequence). This CDR3 comprises 14 residues. Terminally differentiated effector memory CD45RA+ cells were excluded by CCR7 positive selection of CD45RO-negative cells. Adults of Caucasian background living in Nashville, Tennessee made up all donors. Some clones are missing from TCRdb's copy, which holds only in-frame ones; the method was immunoSEQ multiplex PCR. The sample yields about 2.2 million clones, about 93% seen once. This clone was seen a single time.

This clonotype was sampled from a man between 18 and 29 years old in good health. Some clones in this sample may be carry-over from other donors' samples. Sequencing was performed on naive CD8+ T cells from PBMCs. The gene calls are TRBV7-9 and TRBJ2-7; 8 nucleotides match TRBD2. DNA for the CDR3: TGTGCCAGCAGCTCCAGGAGCGGGAGCTACGAGCAGTACTTC. It translates to CASSSRSGSYEQYF. The full variable domain, completed using reference TRBV7-9 and TRBJ2-7, is DTGVSQNPRHKITKRGQNVTFRCDPISEHNRLYWYRQTLGQGPEFLTYFQNEAQLEKSRLLSDRFSAERPKGSFSTLEIQRTEQGDSAMYLCASSSRSGSYEQYFGPGTRLTVT.